This entry concerns a single T cell receptor beta chain. The antigen is not known. The data were obtained in a study of cytomegalovirus exposure and HLA in healthy donors. Using immunoSEQ multiplex PCR, the repertoire was profiled, and TCRdb retains in-frame clones only, with some absent. The profile covers approximately 81,000 clones, with more than 85% appearing a single time and 0.65% to 0.7% taken by the ten largest. Overall study findings and caveats: There were approximately 150 TCR beta chains listed as cytomegalovirus-associated. It was reportedly the case that the classifier diagnosed cytomegalovirus status with high specificity and sensitivity. The tendency of first-cohort TCR clusters to co-occur in the 120 or so validation repertoires was the finding of a later analysis.

Sequenced material: PBMCs. The TCR originated in a man aged 18 to 35 in good health and CMV-seronegative.

The CDR3 DNA follows: TGTGCCAGCAGCTTAGGGCTCAGAGAGGTTAACTATGGCTACACCTTC. Residues: CASSLGLREVNYGYTF. The chain recombines TRBV7-9 with TRBJ1-2; D ambiguous. V lost 1 base, J lost 1 base, and 13 bases lay in between. CDR3 length: 16 residues. Germline assignment: CDR1 SEHNR and CDR2 FQNEAQ (reference sequence).